These 27 T cell receptor beta chains share one sample of origin, sequenced in a study of cytomegalovirus exposure and HLA in healthy donors listed by TCRdb under 2017. Library construction relied on the immunoSEQ multiplex PCR assay. The multiplex PCR relied on a mix of 60 forward primers for TCR Vbeta segments and 13 reverse primers for TCR Jbeta segments. What TCRdb holds here is the immuneACCESS table cut down to in-frame rearrangements. Part of the clones is not present; checked against another copy, under half of the missing clones reflect an unresolved V gene, and the others are unexplained. The sample table holds roughly 200,000 clones, of which approximately 12% were seen once. 7.8% of the sample goes to the ten largest clones. The sample consisted of PBMCs. The receptor set was obtained from a man aged 50-60 years in good health and CMV-seropositive.

The V and J genes are TRBV19 and TRBJ1-5; D remains ambiguous. Germline CDR1 is LNHDA and CDR2 is SQIVND (reference sequence). The germline V and J ends were trimmed by 2 bases and 0 bases, with 8 bases remaining between them. This CDR3 is 15 amino acids long. CDR3 sequence reads: CASSITGDSNQPQHF. The CDR3, as DNA: TGTGCCAGTAGTATAACGGGAGATAGCAATCAGCCCCAGCATTTT.

The rearrangement links TRBV29-1 to TRBJ2-2; 12 bases match TRBD1. The CDR3 extends over 14 amino acids. V was clipped by 6 bases and J by 6 bases; unmatched bases: 5. Per germline, CDR1 SQVTM and CDR2 ANQGSEA. The CDR3: CSVTGTGGSGELFF. In nucleotides, the CDR3 is TGCAGCGTGACCGGGACAGGGGGCTCCGGGGAGCTGTTTTTT.

In DNA form, the CDR3 reads TGTGCCAGCAGCCCTCCCCTTAGCACAGATACGCAGTATTTT. Its translation: CASSPPLSTDTQYF. V usage is TRBV5-4 and J usage is TRBJ2-3; D is unclear. The CDR3 has 14 residues. CDR1 is SGHNT and CDR2 is YYREEE in the germline V gene (reference sequence). Trimming cost V 4 bases and J 0 bases, with 9 bases left between them.

This clone has more than one count but fewer than ten. The J gene is TRBJ2-1, the V gene TRBV7-6; no reliable D call. Germline V CDR1 and CDR2: SGHVS, FNYEAQ. Trimming removed 5 bases at V and 7 bases at J, with 9 bases between. This CDR3 is built from 12 residues. The CDR3, as DNA: TGTGCCAGCAGCGTGAACTCTAATGAGCAGTTCTTC. Translating gives CASSVNSNEQFF.

This clone has more than one count but fewer than ten. The CDR3 bases are TGCGCCAGCAGCTTGGAAAGCGGGGGGTTTGGAGAGACCCAGTACTTC. It is translated as CASSLESGGFGETQYF. The V call is TRBV5-1, the J call TRBJ2-5; 9 nucleotides agree with TRBD2. V lost 0 bases to trimming and J lost 4 bases; unmatched junction nucleotides: 7. CDR1 is SGHRS, CDR2 YFSETQ, per germline. The CDR3 sequence is 16 residues long.

The CDR3 reads CATSRERTLEQYV. The CDR3 DNA is TGTGCCACCAGCAGAGAGCGGACTCTAGAGCAGTACGTC. The chain is built from TRBV15 and TRBJ2-7; possible D gene TRBD2, 5 bases. V lost 0 bases and J lost 7, with 10 bases in between. Germline loops: CDR1 LNHNV, CDR2 YYDKDF (reference sequence). The CDR3 totals 13 residues.

In its sample, this clone was seen a few times. The rearrangement links TRBV9 to TRBJ1-4, with TRBD1 matching 9 bases. The CDR3 spans 14 residues. The V gene end was trimmed by 3 bases and the J gene end by 7 bases; junction bases not matched to a gene: 4. Germline CDR1 and CDR2: SGDLS and YYNGEE. CDR3 sequence reads: CASSATGGSEKLFF. The DNA of the CDR3 is TGTGCCAGCAGCGCTACAGGGGGCTCTGAAAAACTGTTTTTT. Full variable domain (outside the CDR3, taken from reference TRBV9 and TRBJ1-4): DSGVTQTPKHLITATGQRVTLRCSPRSGDLSVYWYQQSLDQGLQFLIQYYNGEERAKGNILERFSAQQFPDLHSELNLSSLELGDSALYFCASSATGGSEKLFFGSGTQLSVL.

In DNA, the CDR3 is TGCGCCAGCAGCCAAAGAGAGACAGCCGGGGAGCTGTTTTTT. As protein: CASSQRETAGELFF. This chain joins TRBV4-1 and TRBJ2-2, with a tentative D call TRBD1 (5 bases). Trimming took 2 bases from V and 6 from J, leaving 10 bases between them. This CDR3 region has 14 residues. CDR1 MGHRA and CDR2 YSYEKL come from the germline V gene.

This clone was picked up a small number of times. The chain couples TRBV9 to TRBJ1-3; D possibly corresponds to TRBD1 (6 bases). CDR3 length: 15 residues. Germline V lookup: CDR1 SGDLS, CDR2 YYNGEE. V lost 4 bases to trimming and J lost 0 bases, with 11 bases between them. The CDR3 DNA sequence: TGTGCCAGCAGCACCCGGGACAACTCTGGAAACACCATATATTTT. Translating gives CASSTRDNSGNTIYF.

This clone showed up just a few times. V usage is TRBV18 and J usage is TRBJ2-5, with D possibly matching TRBD1 (5 bases). This CDR3 spans 13 amino acids. Deletions cut 5 bases from V and 5 bases from J, with 12 bases between. The germline CDR1 and CDR2 sequences are KGHSH and LQKENI. Written as DNA, the CDR3 is TGTGCCAGCTCAGCCAGGGCCGGGGAGACCCAGTACTTC. This sequence encodes CASSARAGETQYF.

V gene TRBV7-6 combines with J gene TRBJ2-1; 7 nucleotides agree with TRBD1. Germline V gene data show CDR1 as SGHVS and CDR2 as FNYEAQ. The CDR3 spans 17 residues. With 5 bases clipped from V and 9 bases from J, the junction kept 19 bases outside the gene matches. The CDR3 is CASSNPRQGRQIGEQFF. The CDR3 DNA reads as TGTGCCAGCAGCAACCCGAGACAGGGTCGTCAAATTGGTGAGCAGTTCTTC.

The rearrangement joins TRBV5-1 to TRBJ2-1, with TRBD2 identical over 13 bases. Germline values: CDR1 SGHRS, CDR2 YFSETQ. V gave up 4 bases and J gave up 9 bases; unmatched junction bases: 7. CDR3 length: 15 residues. Here the CDR3 DNA reads TGCGCCAGCAGCCAGAGACTAGCGGGGGGTTTTGAGCAGTTCTTC. Amino acid sequence: CASSQRLAGGFEQFF.

This clone showed up just a few times. V usage is TRBV25-1 and J usage is TRBJ2-6, with D possibly being TRBD1 (6 bases). The CDR3 extends over 16 amino acids. CDR1 is MGHDK and CDR2 is SYGVNS in the germline V gene. V was trimmed by 3 bases and J by 8 bases, leaving 17 bases between them. This CDR3 reads CASSDTGLETTNVLTF. The CDR3 DNA reads as TGTGCCAGCAGTGACACAGGGCTGGAGACGACCAACGTCCTGACTTTC.

This clone came up a few times. For the CDR3, the DNA is TGCGCCAGCAGCTTGTTGGCAGGGCAGGACGAGCAGTACGTC. Translating it yields CASSLLAGQDEQYV. The V gene is TRBV5-1, the J gene TRBJ2-7; D may be TRBD1 (5 bases). Trimming cost V 1 base and J 5 bases, with 13 bases left between them. The CDR3 loop spans 14 amino acids. Germline V lookup: CDR1 SGHRS, CDR2 YFSETQ.

This clone turned up a few times. This chain uses TRBV6-6 with TRBJ2-3, with 9 bases identical to TRBD2. Germline V gene sequence: CDR1 MNHNY, CDR2 SVGAGI (reference sequence). J lost 9 bases, V lost 3 bases, and 13 bases had no gene match. The CDR3 spans 16 residues. The CDR3 nucleotides are TGTGCCAGCAGTTATCCCCGCGGCGGGGGGGCCCTCACGCAGTATTTT. It specifies CASSYPRGGGALTQYF.

The J gene is TRBJ1-1, the V gene TRBV28, with 12 positions matching TRBD1. The CDR3 sequence is 17 residues long. Germline CDR1 and CDR2: MDHEN and SYDVKM. The trim removed 2 bases at V and 6 bases at J, leaving 10 bases unmatched. CDR3 DNA: TGTGCCAGCAGTTTACCCCTCGGGACAGGGGGCAAAGCTGAAGCTTTCTTT. This translates into CASSLPLGTGGKAEAFF.

The rearrangement links TRBV7-8 to TRBJ1-6; 11 nucleotides line up with TRBD1. This CDR3 region has 17 residues. Germline-derived CDR1 and CDR2 are SGHVS and FQNEAQ. The ends lost 4 bases at V and 9 bases at J; junction bases unmatched: 11. The CDR3 DNA is TGTGCCAGCAGCTCCCACGAACGGACAGGGGGCAGTTCACCCCTCCACTTT. It codes for CASSSHERTGGSSPLHF.

This clone was recorded a few times. The V and J genes are TRBV6-1 and TRBJ1-1, with a possible D match to TRBD1 (5 bases). The CDR3 loop spans 13 amino acids. CDR1 is MNHNS, CDR2 SASEGT, per germline. V lost 4 bases, J lost 6 bases, and 12 bases lay in between. CDR3: CASSVDSGAEAFF. For the CDR3, the DNA is TGTGCCAGCAGTGTCGACAGTGGCGCTGAAGCTTTCTTT.

V usage is TRBV6-6 and J usage is TRBJ1-3; 8 positions agree with TRBD1. The germline V gene has CDR1 MNHNY and CDR2 SVGAGI (reference sequence). Germline trimming cut 4 bases from V and 0 bases from J; bases unmatched to any gene: 5. This CDR3 has 16 amino acids. The DNA for the CDR3 is TGTGCCAGCAGTTTCGCAACAGGGGGCTCTGGAAACACCATATATTTT. This gives the protein CASSFATGGSGNTIYF.

The chain uses TRBV19 and TRBJ1-2; 7 bases are a match to TRBD1. V gave up 3 bases and J gave up 6 bases; unmatched junction bases: 4. CDR1 LNHDA and CDR2 SQIVND come from the germline V gene (reference sequence). The CDR3 consists of 13 residues. CDR3 DNA: TGTGCCAGTAGTATGATCAGGGGGGATGGCTACACCTTC. Translated: CASSMIRGDGYTF.

The rearrangement joins TRBV7-2 to TRBJ2-3, with D maybe TRBD2 (5 bases). Germline V gene lookup returns CDR1 SGHTA and CDR2 FQGNSA. This CDR3 comprises 17 residues. Trimming stripped 2 bases from V and 5 bases from J, with 20 bases between. CDR3 DNA sequence: TGTGCCAGCAGCTTATCGGTGCGACTCCGAGGAGGAGATACGCAGTATTTT. Protein: CASSLSVRLRGGDTQYF.

The chain links TRBV11-3 to TRBJ1-1, with D possibly TRBD1 on 6 matching bases. The CDR3 runs to 16 residues. In germline, CDR1 is SGHNT, CDR2 YENEEA. Deletions cut 5 bases from V and 0 bases from J, with 16 bases between. CDR3 protein: CASSTPSPGVNTEAFF. The CDR3 coding sequence is TGTGCCAGCAGCACCCCTTCCCCAGGGGTGAACACTGAAGCTTTCTTT.

This clone has more than one count but fewer than ten. The chain recombines TRBV19 with TRBJ1-4, with a possible D match to TRBD1 (5 bases). Between the trimmed V and J ends, which lost 1 base and 6 bases, there was a span of 15 bases. The CDR3 sequence is 16 residues long. The V gene's germline CDR1 is LNHDA and CDR2 SQIVND (reference sequence). CDR3 sequence (DNA): TGTGCCAGTAGTATAGGAGTGAGGCAGGGATATGAAAAACTGTTTTTT. Translated, it gives CASSIGVRQGYEKLFF. Full variable domain (rest looked up from reference TRBV19 and TRBJ1-4): DGGITQSPKYLFRKEGQNVTLSCEQNLNHDAMYWYRQDPGQGLRLIYYSQIVNDFQKGDIAEGYSVSREKKESFPLTVTSAQKNPTAFYLCASSIGVRQGYEKLFFGSGTQLSVL.

This clone was counted many times. The gene calls are TRBV7-3 and TRBJ1-1, with 7 bases fitting TRBD1. The ends lost 3 bases at V and 8 bases at J; junction bases unmatched: 6. The CDR3 runs 13 residues. The germline gives CDR1 SGHTA, CDR2 FQGTGA. In DNA form, the CDR3 reads TGTGCCAGCAGCTTTGACAGGGTCAAAGAAGCTTTCTTT. This gives the protein CASSFDRVKEAFF.

The V and J genes are TRBV5-6 and TRBJ1-5; D ambiguous. The CDR3 loop spans 12 amino acids. V was clipped by 3 bases and J by 5 bases, with 6 bases between them. Germline V gene data show CDR1 as SGHDT and CDR2 as YYEEEE. In DNA form, the CDR3 reads TGTGCCAGCAGCTCTCCTGATCAGCCCCAGCATTTT. It yields the protein CASSSPDQPQHF. The complete variable domain, with remaining parts taken from reference TRBV5-6 and TRBJ1-5, reads DAGVTQSPTHLIKTRGQQVTLRCSPKSGHDTVSWYQQALGQGPQFIFQYYEEEERQRGNFPDRFSGHQFPNYSSELNVNALLLGDSALYLCASSSPDQPQHFGDGTRLSIL.

This clone has more than one count but fewer than ten. This chain links TRBV18 with TRBJ2-7; 7 nucleotides match TRBD1. The CDR3 has 14 amino acids. Germline V gene lookup returns CDR1 KGHSH and CDR2 LQKENI. J was trimmed by 1 base and V by 4 bases; bases with no gene match: 4. DNA for the CDR3: TGTGCCAGCTCACTAGGACAGGCTTCCTACGAGCAGTACTTC. Protein product: CASSLGQASYEQYF.

The CDR3 reads CASSLKASGGYNEQFF. The DNA of the CDR3 is TGTGCCAGCAGCTTGAAAGCTAGCGGGGGGTACAATGAGCAGTTCTTC. This sequence joins TRBV5-4 and TRBJ2-1; TRBD2 matches 11 bases. Germline assignment: CDR1 SGHNT and CDR2 YYREEE (reference sequence). CDR3 size: 16 residues. V was pared by 1 base and J by 4 bases, with 4 bases of the junction left unmatched.